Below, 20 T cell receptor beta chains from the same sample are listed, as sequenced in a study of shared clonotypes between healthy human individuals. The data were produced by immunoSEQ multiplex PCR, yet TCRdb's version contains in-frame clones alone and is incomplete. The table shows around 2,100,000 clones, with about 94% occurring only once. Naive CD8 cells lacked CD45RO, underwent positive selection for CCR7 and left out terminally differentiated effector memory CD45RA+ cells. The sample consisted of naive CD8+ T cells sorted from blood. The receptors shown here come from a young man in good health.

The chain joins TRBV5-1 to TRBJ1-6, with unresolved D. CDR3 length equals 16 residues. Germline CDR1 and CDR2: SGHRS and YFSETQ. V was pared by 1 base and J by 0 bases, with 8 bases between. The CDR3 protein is CASSLRQFSYNSPLHF. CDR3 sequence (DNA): TGCGCCAGCAGCTTGCGGCAGTTCTCCTATAATTCACCCCTCCACTTT. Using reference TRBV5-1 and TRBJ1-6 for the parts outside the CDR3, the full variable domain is KAGVTQTPRYLIKTRGQQVTLSCSPISGHRSVSWYQQTPGQGLQFLFEYFSETQRNKGNFPGRFSGRQFSNSRSEMNVSTLELGDSALYLCASSLRQFSYNSPLHFGNGTRLTVT.

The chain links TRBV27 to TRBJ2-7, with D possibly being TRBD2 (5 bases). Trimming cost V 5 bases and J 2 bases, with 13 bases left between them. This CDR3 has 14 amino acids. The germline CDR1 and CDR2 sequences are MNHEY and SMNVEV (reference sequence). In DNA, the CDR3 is TGTGCCAGCAGTCCGCCGACGGGAACCTACGAGCAGTACTTC. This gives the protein CASSPPTGTYEQYF.

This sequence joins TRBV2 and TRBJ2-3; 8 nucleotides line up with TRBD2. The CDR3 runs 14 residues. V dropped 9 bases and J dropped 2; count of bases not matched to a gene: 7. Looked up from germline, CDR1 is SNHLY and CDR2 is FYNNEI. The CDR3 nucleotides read TGTGCCAGGGCCACTAGCGGCAACACAGATACGCAGTATTTT. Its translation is CARATSGNTDTQYF.

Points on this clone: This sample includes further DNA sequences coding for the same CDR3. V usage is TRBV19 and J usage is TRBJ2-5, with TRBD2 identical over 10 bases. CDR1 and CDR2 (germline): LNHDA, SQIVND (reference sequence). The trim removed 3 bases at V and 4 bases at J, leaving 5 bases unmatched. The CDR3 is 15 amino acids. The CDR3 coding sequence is TGTGCCAGTAGTATTGGAGCGGGAGGGCTAGAGACCCAGTACTTC. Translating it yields CASSIGAGGLETQYF.

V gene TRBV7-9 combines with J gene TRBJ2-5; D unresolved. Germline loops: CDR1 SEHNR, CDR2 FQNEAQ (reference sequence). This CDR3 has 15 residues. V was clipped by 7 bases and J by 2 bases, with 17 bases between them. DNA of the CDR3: TGTGCCAGCACCCCTTTTAGTGGATTTCAAGAGACCCAGTACTTC. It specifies CASTPFSGFQETQYF.

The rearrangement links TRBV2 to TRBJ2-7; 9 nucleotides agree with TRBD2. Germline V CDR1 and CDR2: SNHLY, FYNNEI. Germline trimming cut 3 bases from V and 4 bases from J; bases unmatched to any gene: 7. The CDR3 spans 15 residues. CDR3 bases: TGTGCCAGCAGTGATCTAGCGGGGAAGGGGTACGAGCAGTACTTC. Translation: CASSDLAGKGYEQYF.

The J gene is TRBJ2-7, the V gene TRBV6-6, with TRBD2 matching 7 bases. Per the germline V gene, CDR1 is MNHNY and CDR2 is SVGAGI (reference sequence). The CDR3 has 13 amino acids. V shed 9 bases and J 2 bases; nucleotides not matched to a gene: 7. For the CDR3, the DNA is TGTGCCAGTGGGGGGGATCCCCCCTACGAGCAGTACTTC. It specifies CASGGDPPYEQYF.

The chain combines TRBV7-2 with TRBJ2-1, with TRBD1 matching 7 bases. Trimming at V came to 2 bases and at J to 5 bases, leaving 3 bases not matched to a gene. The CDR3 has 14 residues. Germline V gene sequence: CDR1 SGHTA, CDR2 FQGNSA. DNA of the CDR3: TGTGCCAGCAGCTTACTTACAGGGGACAATGAGCAGTTCTTC. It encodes CASSLLTGDNEQFF.

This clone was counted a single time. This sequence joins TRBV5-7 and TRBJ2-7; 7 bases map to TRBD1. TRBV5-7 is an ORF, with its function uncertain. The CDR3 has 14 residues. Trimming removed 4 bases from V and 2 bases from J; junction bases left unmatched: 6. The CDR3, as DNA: TGTGCCAGCAGCCTGCAGGGGGTCCCCTACGAGCAGTACTTC. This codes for CASSLQGVPYEQYF.

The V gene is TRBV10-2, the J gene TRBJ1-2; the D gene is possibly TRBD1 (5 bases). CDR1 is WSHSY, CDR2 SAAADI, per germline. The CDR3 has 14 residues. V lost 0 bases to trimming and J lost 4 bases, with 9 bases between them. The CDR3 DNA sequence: TGCGCCAGCAGTGAGTCGTCAGGGTCCTATGGCTACACCTTC. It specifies CASSESSGSYGYTF.

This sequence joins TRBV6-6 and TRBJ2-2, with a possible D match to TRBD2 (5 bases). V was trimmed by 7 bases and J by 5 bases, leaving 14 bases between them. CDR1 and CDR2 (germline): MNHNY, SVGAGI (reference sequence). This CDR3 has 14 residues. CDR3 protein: CASTEARGTGELFF. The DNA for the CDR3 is TGTGCCAGCACCGAGGCTCGAGGGACCGGGGAGCTGTTTTTT.

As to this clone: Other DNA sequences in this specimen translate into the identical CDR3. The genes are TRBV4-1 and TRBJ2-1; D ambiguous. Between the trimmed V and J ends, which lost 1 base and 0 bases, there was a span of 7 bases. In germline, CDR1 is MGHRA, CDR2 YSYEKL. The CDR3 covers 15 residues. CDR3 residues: CASSQALSSYNEQFF. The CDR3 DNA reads TGCGCCAGCAGCCAAGCTCTCAGCTCCTACAATGAGCAGTTCTTC.

The DNA of the CDR3 is TGTGCCAGTAGTATTCTACAGGTGGCTACTAACTATGGCTACACCTTC. Translation gives CASSILQVATNYGYTF. The V gene is TRBV19, the J gene TRBJ1-2, with D possibly being TRBD1 (5 bases). The V gene lost 3 bases and the J gene lost 0 bases, with 14 bases spanning the gap. This CDR3 has 16 amino acids. Germline CDR1 and CDR2: LNHDA and SQIVND (reference sequence).

The CDR3 sequence: CASSEKLAGEHTGELFF. The DNA for the CDR3 is TGTGCCAGCAGTGAAAAACTAGCGGGAGAGCACACCGGGGAGCTGTTTTTT. The rearrangement uses TRBV2 and TRBJ2-2; 11 positions agree with TRBD2. Trimming took 2 bases from V and 3 from J; bases not matched to a gene: 5. Per germline, CDR1 SNHLY and CDR2 FYNNEI. This CDR3 region has 17 residues.

In nucleotides, the CDR3 is TGTGCCAGCAGTACAACAGGCGCAAACTATGGCTACACCTTC. Encoded protein: CASSTTGANYGYTF. The V and J genes are TRBV6-5 and TRBJ1-2, with D perhaps matching TRBD1 (5 bases). V gave up 5 bases and J gave up 2 bases, with 12 bases separating them. Germline V gene data show CDR1 as MNHEY and CDR2 as SVGAGI. The CDR3 covers 14 residues.

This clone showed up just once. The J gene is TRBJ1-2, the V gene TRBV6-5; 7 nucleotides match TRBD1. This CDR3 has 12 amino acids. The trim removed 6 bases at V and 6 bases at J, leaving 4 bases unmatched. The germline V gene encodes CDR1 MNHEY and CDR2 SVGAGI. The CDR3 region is CASSLDRHGYTF. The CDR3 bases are TGTGCCAGCAGCCTGGACAGGCATGGCTACACCTTC.

CDR3 protein: CAIRLQEGEQYF. The CDR3 coding sequence is TGTGCCATCAGGCTACAGGAAGGCGAGCAGTACTTC. The chain joins TRBV10-3 to TRBJ2-7, with a weak D call TRBD1 (5 bases). Trimming took 6 bases from V and 6 from J, leaving 12 bases between them. In germline, CDR1 is ENHRY, CDR2 SYGVKD. The CDR3 has 12 amino acids.

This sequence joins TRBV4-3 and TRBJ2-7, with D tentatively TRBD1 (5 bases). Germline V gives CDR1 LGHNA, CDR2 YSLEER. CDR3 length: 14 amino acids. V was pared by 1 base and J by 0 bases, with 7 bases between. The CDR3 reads CASSQGGYSYEQYF. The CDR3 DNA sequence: TGCGCCAGCAGCCAAGGGGGCTACTCCTACGAGCAGTACTTC.

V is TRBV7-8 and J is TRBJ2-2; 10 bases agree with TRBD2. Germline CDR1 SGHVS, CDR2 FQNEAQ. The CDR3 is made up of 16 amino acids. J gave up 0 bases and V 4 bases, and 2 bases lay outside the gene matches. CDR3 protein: CASSSGLAANTGELFF. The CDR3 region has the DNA TGTGCCAGCAGCTCAGGACTAGCGGCGAACACCGGGGAGCTGTTTTTT.

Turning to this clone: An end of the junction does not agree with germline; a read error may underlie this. This CDR3 reads CASNPPTRPTHEQYF. As DNA, the CDR3 is TGTGCCAGCAACCCTCCCACTAGACCGACACACGAGCAGTACTTT. The V gene is TRBV11-2, the J gene TRBJ2-7; maybe TRBD2 (5 bases). This CDR3 contains 15 residues. The germline gives CDR1 SGHAT, CDR2 FQNNGV.